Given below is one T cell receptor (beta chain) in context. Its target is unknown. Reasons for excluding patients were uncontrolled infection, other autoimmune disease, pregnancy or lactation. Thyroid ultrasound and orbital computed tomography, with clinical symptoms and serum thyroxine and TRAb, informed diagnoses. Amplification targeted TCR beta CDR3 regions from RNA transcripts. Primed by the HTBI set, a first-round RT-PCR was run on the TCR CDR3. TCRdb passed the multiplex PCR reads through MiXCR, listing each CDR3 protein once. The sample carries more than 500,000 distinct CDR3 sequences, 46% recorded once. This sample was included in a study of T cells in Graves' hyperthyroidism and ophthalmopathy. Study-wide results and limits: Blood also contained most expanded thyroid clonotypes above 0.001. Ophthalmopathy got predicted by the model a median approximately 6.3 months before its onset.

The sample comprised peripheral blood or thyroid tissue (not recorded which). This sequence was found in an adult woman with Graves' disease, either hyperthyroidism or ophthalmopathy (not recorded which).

For the CDR3, the DNA is TGTGCCAGCAGCGTCTTTCGGACAGATACGCAGTATTTT. Translation gives CASSVFRTDTQYF. This chain connects TRBV7-8 to TRBJ2-3; D gene unclear. V shed 5 bases and J shed 3 bases, with 9 bases lying between them. Germline values: CDR1 SGHVS, CDR2 FQNEAQ. There are 13 residues in the CDR3.